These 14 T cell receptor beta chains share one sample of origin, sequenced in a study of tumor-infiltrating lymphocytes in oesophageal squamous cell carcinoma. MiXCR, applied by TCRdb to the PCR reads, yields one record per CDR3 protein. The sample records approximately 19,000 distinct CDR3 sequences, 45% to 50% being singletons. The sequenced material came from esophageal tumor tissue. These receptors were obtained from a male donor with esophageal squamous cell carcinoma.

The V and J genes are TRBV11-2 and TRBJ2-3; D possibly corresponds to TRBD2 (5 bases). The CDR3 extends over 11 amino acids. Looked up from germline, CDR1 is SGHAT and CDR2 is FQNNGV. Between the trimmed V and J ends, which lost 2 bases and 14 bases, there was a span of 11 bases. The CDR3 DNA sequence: TGTGCCAGCAGCTTAATCGGGGAGCTGTATTTT. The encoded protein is CASSLIGELYF. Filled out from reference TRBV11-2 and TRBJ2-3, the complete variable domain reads EAGVAQSPRYKIIEKRQSVAFWCNPISGHATLYWYQQILGQGPKLLIQFQNNGVVDDSQLPKDRFSAERLKGVDSTLKIQPAKLEDSAVYLCASSLIGELYFGPGTRLTVL.

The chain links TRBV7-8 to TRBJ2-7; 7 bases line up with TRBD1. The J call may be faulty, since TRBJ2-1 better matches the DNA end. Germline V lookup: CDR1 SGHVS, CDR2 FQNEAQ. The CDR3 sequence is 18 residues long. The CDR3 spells CASSKGYGTETYYNEQFF. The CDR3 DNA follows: TGTGCCAGCAGCAAGGGGTACGGGACAGAGACATATTACAATGAGCAGTTCTTC.

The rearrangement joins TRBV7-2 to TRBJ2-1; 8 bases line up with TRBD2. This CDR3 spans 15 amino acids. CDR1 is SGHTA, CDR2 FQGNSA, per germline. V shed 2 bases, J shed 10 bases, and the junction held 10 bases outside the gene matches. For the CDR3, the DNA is TGTGCCAGCAGCTTATGGAGCGGGAGTTCCTACGAGCAGTTCTTC. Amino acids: CASSLWSGSSYEQFF. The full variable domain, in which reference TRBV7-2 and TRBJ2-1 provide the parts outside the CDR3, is GAGVSQSPSNKVTEKGKDVELRCDPISGHTALYWYRQSLGQGLEFLIYFQGNSAPDKSGLPSDRFSAERTGGSVSTLTIQRTQQEDSAVYLCASSLWSGSSYEQFFGPGTRLTVL.

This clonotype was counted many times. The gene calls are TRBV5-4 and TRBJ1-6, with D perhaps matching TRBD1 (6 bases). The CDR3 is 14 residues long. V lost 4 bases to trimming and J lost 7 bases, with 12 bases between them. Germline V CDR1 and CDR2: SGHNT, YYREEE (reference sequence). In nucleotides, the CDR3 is TGTGCCAGCAGCATACAGGGCGTCAATTCACCCCTCCACTTT. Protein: CASSIQGVNSPLHF.

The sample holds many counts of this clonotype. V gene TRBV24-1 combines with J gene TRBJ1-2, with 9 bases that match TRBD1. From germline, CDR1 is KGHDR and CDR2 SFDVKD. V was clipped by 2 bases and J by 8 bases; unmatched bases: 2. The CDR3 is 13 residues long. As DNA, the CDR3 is TGTGCCACCAGTGATTGGGGACAGGGCGGCTACACCTTC. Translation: CATSDWGQGGYTF.

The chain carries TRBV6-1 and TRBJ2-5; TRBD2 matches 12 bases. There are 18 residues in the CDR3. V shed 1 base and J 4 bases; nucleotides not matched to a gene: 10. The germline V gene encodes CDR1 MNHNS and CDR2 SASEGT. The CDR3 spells CASSEGFLAGGPRETQYF. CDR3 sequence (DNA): TGTGCCAGCAGTGAAGGGTTCCTAGCGGGAGGGCCTCGAGAGACCCAGTACTTC.

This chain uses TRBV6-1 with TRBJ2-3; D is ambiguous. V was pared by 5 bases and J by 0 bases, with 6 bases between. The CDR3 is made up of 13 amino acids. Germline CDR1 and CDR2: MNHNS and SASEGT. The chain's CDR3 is CASSSTSTDTQYF. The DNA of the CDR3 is TGTGCCAGCAGTTCCACTAGCACAGATACGCAGTATTTT.

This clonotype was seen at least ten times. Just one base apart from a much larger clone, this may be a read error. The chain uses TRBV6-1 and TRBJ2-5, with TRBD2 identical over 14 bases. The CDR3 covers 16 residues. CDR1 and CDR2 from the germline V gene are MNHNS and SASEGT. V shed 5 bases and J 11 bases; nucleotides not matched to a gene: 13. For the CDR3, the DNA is TGTGCCAGCAGTCAGGGACTAGCGGGAGTAAGAAATGAGCAGTACTTC. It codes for CASSQGLAGVRNEQYF.

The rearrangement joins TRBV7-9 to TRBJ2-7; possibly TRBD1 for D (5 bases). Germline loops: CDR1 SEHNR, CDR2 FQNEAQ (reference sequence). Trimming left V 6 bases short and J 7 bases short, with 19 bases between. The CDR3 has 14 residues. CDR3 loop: CASRAPGPNREQYF. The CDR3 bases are TGTGCCAGCAGGGCGCCAGGGCCCAATAGGGAGCAGTACTTC.

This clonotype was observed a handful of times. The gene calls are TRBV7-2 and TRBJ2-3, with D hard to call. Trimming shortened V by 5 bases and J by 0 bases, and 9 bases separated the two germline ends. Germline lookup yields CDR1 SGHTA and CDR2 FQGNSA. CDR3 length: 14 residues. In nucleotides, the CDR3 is TGTGCCAGCAGCACCACTACTAGCACAGATACGCAGTATTTT. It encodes CASSTTTSTDTQYF.

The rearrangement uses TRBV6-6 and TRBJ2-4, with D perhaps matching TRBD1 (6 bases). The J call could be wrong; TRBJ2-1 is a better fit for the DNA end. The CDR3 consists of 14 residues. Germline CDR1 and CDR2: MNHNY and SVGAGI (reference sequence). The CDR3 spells CASSYFGTPYEQFF. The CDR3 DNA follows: TGTGCCAGCAGTTACTTTGGGACACCCTACGAGCAGTTCTTC.

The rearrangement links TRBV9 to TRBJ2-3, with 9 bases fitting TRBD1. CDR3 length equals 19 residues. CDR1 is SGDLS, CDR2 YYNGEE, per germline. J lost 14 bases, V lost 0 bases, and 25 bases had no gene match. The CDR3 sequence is CASSVGLGDRVTNTGELYF. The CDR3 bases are TGTGCCAGCAGCGTAGGTCTAGGGGACAGGGTAACGAACACCGGGGAGCTGTATTTT.

For the CDR3, the DNA is TGTGCCAGCAGCCTGGGGACAGGGTCGGGAAACACCATATATTTT. Amino acid sequence: CASSLGTGSGNTIYF. The chain employs TRBV7-8 and TRBJ1-3; 9 bases match TRBD1. The CDR3 has 15 amino acids. V lost 5 bases, J lost 4 bases, and 6 bases stayed unmatched. Germline loops: CDR1 SGHVS, CDR2 FQNEAQ.

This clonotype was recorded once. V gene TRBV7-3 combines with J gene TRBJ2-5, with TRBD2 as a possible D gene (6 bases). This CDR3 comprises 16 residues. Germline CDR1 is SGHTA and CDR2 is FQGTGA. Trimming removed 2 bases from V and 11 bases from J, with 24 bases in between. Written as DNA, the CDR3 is TGTGCCAGCAGCTTAGGCAGTAGCGGTCTGGCCAATGAGCAGTACTTC. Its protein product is CASSLGSSGLANEQYF. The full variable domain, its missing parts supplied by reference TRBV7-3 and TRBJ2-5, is GAGVSQTPSNKVTEKGKYVELRCDPISGHTALYWYRQSLGQGPEFLIYFQGTGAADDSGLPNDRFFAVRPEGSVSTLKIQRTERGDSAVYLCASSLGSSGLANEQYFGPGTRLLVL.